This record covers a single T cell receptor (beta chain). What it binds is unknown. The data belong to a study of T-cell memory formation after mild COVID-19. Study observations and caveats: Some clones that responded turned up in pre-infection memory, which suggests that cross-reactive memory joined in. Day 15 to 85 contracting clones showed balanced CD4/CD8; day 15 to 37 expanders favored CD4+.

It was 5'RACE with constant-segment primers that produced the TCR alpha and TCR beta cDNA libraries, which carried sample barcodes and UMIs. One entry per CDR3 protein, called by TCRdb with MiXCR from the 5' RACE reads. The sample has 100,000 to 120,000 distinct CDR3 sequences; 22% are singletons. The germline gives CDR1 SGHTA, CDR2 FQGNSA. This CDR3 has 15 amino acids. With V trimmed by 2 bases and J by 5 bases, 4 bases remained unmatched. Sequencing was carried out using PBMCs or a T cell subset sorted from them (not recorded which). This TCR came from a man younger than 35 who had mild COVID-19 (a few samples of this study predate the infection). Cell type and time point are not known. The chain recombines TRBV7-2 with TRBJ2-5, with 11 bases fitting TRBD2. The CDR3 spells CASSLFLAGGETQYF. The CDR3 nucleotides are TGTGCCAGCAGCTTATTCCTAGCGGGGGGCGAGACCCAGTACTTC.